Shown below are 19 T cell receptor beta chains from a single sample sequenced in a study of blood T cell repertoires in COVID-19. Clones were sequenced by immunoSEQ multiplex PCR, and TCRdb holds only the in-frame ones, with some missing. The sample has under 250,000 clones, 84% seen once. The sequencing input was peripheral blood. These receptor sequences come from a woman between 45 and 65 years old with active or convalescent COVID-19.

The chain has TRBV24-1 and TRBJ2-5, with TRBD1 as a possible D gene (6 bases). The V gene's germline CDR1 is KGHDR and CDR2 SFDVKD. V was pared by 6 bases and J by 2 bases, with 12 bases between. This CDR3 has 14 amino acids. CDR3 amino acids: CATSSGGRQETQYF. The CDR3 DNA sequence: TGTGCCACCAGTTCTGGGGGCAGACAAGAGACCCAGTACTTC.

The chain is built from TRBV7-3 and TRBJ2-1; 8 bases line up with TRBD2. V trimming: 5 bases; J trimming: 2 bases; junction bases outside the gene matches: 5. CDR3 length equals 15 residues. Germline V gene data show CDR1 as SGHTA and CDR2 as FQGTGA. CDR3 amino acids: CASSLTSETYNEQFF. The CDR3 DNA reads TGTGCCAGCAGCCTGACTAGCGAGACCTACAATGAGCAGTTCTTC.

The V and J genes are TRBV6-4 and TRBJ1-5; D might be TRBD1 (6 bases). The ends were cut back, 3 bases at V and 7 bases at J, with 16 bases in the middle. Germline V gene data show CDR1 as MRHNA and CDR2 as SNTAGT. The CDR3 has 15 residues. Here the CDR3 DNA reads TGTGCCAGCAGTGATTCCGCTACTGGGGGCCAGCCCCAGCATTTT. This encodes CASSDSATGGQPQHF.

At least ten counts were recorded for this clone. This sample also contains other DNA sequences that code for the same CDR3. The genes are TRBV5-5 and TRBJ2-7; the D gene is possibly TRBD1 (6 bases). The CDR3 is made up of 15 amino acids. With 3 bases removed from V and 4 bases from J, the gap between germline ends came to 17 bases. CDR1 and CDR2 (germline): SGHKS, YYEKEE (reference sequence). The CDR3 loop reads CASSSPGARGYEQYF. The DNA for the CDR3 is TGTGCCAGCAGCTCCCCCGGGGCCAGGGGATACGAGCAGTACTTC.

The chain links TRBV5-4 to TRBJ2-5; 7 positions match TRBD1. From germline, CDR1 is SGHNT and CDR2 YYREEE (reference sequence). The CDR3 spans 13 residues. The ends lost 5 bases at V and 2 bases at J; junction bases unmatched: 3. CDR3 DNA: TGTGCCAGCAGGAGACAGGGTCAAGAGACCCAGTACTTC. Translated, it gives CASRRQGQETQYF.

V is TRBV7-9 and J is TRBJ1-1, with D possibly matching TRBD1 (5 bases). The CDR3 runs to 15 residues. Germline CDR1 and CDR2: SEHNR and FQNEAQ (reference sequence). Trimming shortened V by 1 base and J by 4 bases, and 13 bases separated the two germline ends. This CDR3 is CASSLGTQGVTEAFF. The DNA for the CDR3 is TGTGCCAGCAGCTTAGGAACCCAGGGTGTCACTGAAGCTTTCTTT.

The rearrangement links TRBV19 to TRBJ1-6; D gene unclear. The CDR3 length is 14 residues. Trimming left V 6 bases short and J 9 bases short, with 15 bases between. Looked up from germline, CDR1 is LNHDA and CDR2 is SQIVND (reference sequence). The CDR3 DNA sequence: TGTGCCAGTAGAATGGCCGCAGGTGGTTCACCCCTCCACTTT. It is translated as CASRMAAGGSPLHF.

This clone occurred a few times. Distinct nucleotide sequences in the sample also encode this CDR3. This chain joins TRBV11-2 and TRBJ2-1; 12 bases are shared with TRBD2. The CDR3 is 16 amino acids. V dropped 1 base and J dropped 3; count of bases not matched to a gene: 1. Germline-derived CDR1 and CDR2 are SGHAT and FQNNGV. The CDR3 sequence: CASSLVTSGSYNEQFF. CDR3 DNA sequence: TGTGCCAGCAGCTTAGTGACTAGCGGGAGCTACAATGAGCAGTTCTTC.

V and J are TRBV5-1 and TRBJ2-2; TRBD1 might be the D (5 bases). V shed 0 bases and J shed 4 bases, with 7 bases lying between them. CDR1 is SGHRS and CDR2 is YFSETQ in the germline V gene. This CDR3 has 14 amino acids. CDR3 protein: CASSLGQTTGELFF. The CDR3 region has the DNA TGCGCCAGCAGCTTGGGACAGACCACCGGGGAGCTGTTTTTT.

DNA of the CDR3: TGTGCCAGCTCATGGGGGGGTCACCTAGGGCAGCCCCAGCATTTT. The encoded protein is CASSWGGHLGQPQHF. The chain carries TRBV18 and TRBJ1-5; perhaps TRBD1 as D (5 bases). Germline CDR1 reads KGHSH; CDR2 reads LQKENI. The V end was cut by 5 bases, the J end by 7 bases, with 18 bases between. This CDR3 comprises 15 residues.

This clone was detected only once. J is TRBJ1-1 and V is TRBV28, with TRBD1 matching over 9 bases. Germline lookup yields CDR1 MDHEN and CDR2 SYDVKM. This CDR3 region has 12 residues. Unmatched junction bases numbered 4, after V lost 6 bases and J lost 8 bases. CDR3 protein: CASRTQGAEAFF. CDR3 nucleotides: TGTGCCAGCAGAACACAGGGGGCAGAAGCTTTCTTT. The full variable domain, in which reference TRBV28 and TRBJ1-1 provide the parts outside the CDR3, is DVKVTQSSRYLVKRTGEKVFLECVQDMDHENMFWYRQDPGLGLRLIYFSYDVKMKEKGDIPEGYSVSREKKERFSLILESASTNQTSMYLCASRTQGAEAFFGQGTRLTVV.

The chain carries TRBV12-5 and TRBJ1-5; 7 nucleotides align to TRBD1. V was clipped by 5 bases and J by 4 bases; unmatched bases: 2. Germline CDR1 LGHNT, CDR2 FRNRAP. CDR3 length: 13 amino acids. CDR3 DNA: TGTGCTAGTGGTCCGGGACAGAATCAGCCCCAGCATTTT. It codes for CASGPGQNQPQHF.

This clone was counted at least ten times. The V call is TRBV5-1, the J call TRBJ2-6; no clear D gene. The CDR3 consists of 14 residues. Germline CDR1 is SGHRS and CDR2 is YFSETQ. V lost 3 bases to trimming and J lost 2 bases, with 6 bases between them. The CDR3 nucleotides read TGCGCCAGCAGCTCGGTAGCTGGGGCCAACGTCCTGACTTTC. Protein sequence: CASSSVAGANVLTF.

This chain connects TRBV2 to TRBJ1-1; 7 nucleotides agree with TRBD1. CDR1 SNHLY and CDR2 FYNNEI come from the germline V gene. There are 16 residues in the CDR3. Losses at the gene ends were 6 bases for V and 5 bases for J; bases not matched to a gene: 15. The CDR3 bases are TGTGCCAGCAGCCCCGAAGGAGGGGGCGTGTGGACTGAAGCTTTCTTT. It yields the protein CASSPEGGGVWTEAFF.

The CDR3 region is CATRQRRDGYTF. The DNA for the CDR3 is TGTGCCACCCGACAGCGACGAGATGGCTACACCTTC. The V call is TRBV28, the J call TRBJ1-2; the D gene is possibly TRBD1 (5 bases). The CDR3 covers 12 residues. From germline, CDR1 is MDHEN and CDR2 SYDVKM. V was clipped by 10 bases and J by 6 bases, with 15 bases between them.

Only a few counts were recorded for this clone. The V and J genes are TRBV6-6 and TRBJ1-2; 9 nucleotides agree with TRBD1. This CDR3 has 14 residues. J was trimmed by 10 bases and V by 2 bases; bases with no gene match: 8. Germline-derived CDR1 and CDR2 are MNHNY and SVGAGI (reference sequence). The CDR3 loop is CASSYPGTGPDYTF. The CDR3 coding sequence is TGTGCCAGCAGTTACCCGGGGACAGGGCCTGACTACACCTTC.

The J gene is TRBJ2-3, the V gene TRBV29-1; 7 bases map to TRBD1. This CDR3 has 12 amino acids. V shed 7 bases, J shed 6 bases, and the junction held 7 bases outside the gene matches. Germline-derived CDR1 and CDR2 are SQVTM and ANQGSEA. The CDR3 nucleotides read TGCAGCGAGGAGAGGGGGCTTGATACGCAGTATTTT. Translation: CSEERGLDTQYF.

Concerning this clone: Other DNA sequences in this sample translate to the same CDR3. The rearrangement uses TRBV9 and TRBJ2-1; perhaps TRBD2 as D (6 bases). Germline lookup yields CDR1 SGDLS and CDR2 YYNGEE. This CDR3 is built from 14 residues. V was pared by 0 bases and J by 3 bases, with 7 bases between. The chain's CDR3 is CASSVGTNYNEQFF. The CDR3 nucleotides read TGTGCCAGCAGCGTAGGGACTAACTACAATGAGCAGTTCTTC. Based on the CDR3 plus reference TRBV9 and TRBJ2-1, the full variable domain is DSGVTQTPKHLITATGQRVTLRCSPRSGDLSVYWYQQSLDQGLQFLIQYYNGEERAKGNILERFSAQQFPDLHSELNLSSLELGDSALYFCASSVGTNYNEQFFGPGTRLTVL.

This clone showed up just a few times. The rearrangement joins TRBV5-1 to TRBJ1-3; perhaps TRBD1 as D (6 bases). V was pared by 1 base and J by 3 bases, with 11 bases between. The CDR3 consists of 15 residues. CDR1 and CDR2 (germline): SGHRS, YFSETQ. CDR3 in DNA: TGCGCCAGCAGCTTGAACGGACAGCTTGGAAACACCATATATTTT. Protein sequence: CASSLNGQLGNTIYF. Looking up the rest from reference TRBV5-1 and TRBJ1-3 gives the full variable domain: KAGVTQTPRYLIKTRGQQVTLSCSPISGHRSVSWYQQTPGQGLQFLFEYFSETQRNKGNFPGRFSGRQFSNSRSEMNVSTLELGDSALYLCASSLNGQLGNTIYFGEGSWLTVV.